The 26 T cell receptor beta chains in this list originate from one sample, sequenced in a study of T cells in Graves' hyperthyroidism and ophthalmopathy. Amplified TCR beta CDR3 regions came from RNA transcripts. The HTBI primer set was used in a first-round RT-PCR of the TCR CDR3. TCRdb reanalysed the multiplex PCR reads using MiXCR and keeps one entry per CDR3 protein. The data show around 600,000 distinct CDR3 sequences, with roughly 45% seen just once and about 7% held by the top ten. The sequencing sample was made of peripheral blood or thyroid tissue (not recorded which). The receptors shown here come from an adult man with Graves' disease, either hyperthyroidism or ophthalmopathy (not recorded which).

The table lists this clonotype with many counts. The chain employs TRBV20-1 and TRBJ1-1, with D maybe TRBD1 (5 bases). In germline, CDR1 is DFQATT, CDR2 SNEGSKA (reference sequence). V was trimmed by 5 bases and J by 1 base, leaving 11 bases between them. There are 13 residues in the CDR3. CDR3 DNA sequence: TGCAGTGCTCGGCCGACAGAGAACACTGAAGCTTTCTTT. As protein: CSARPTENTEAFF.

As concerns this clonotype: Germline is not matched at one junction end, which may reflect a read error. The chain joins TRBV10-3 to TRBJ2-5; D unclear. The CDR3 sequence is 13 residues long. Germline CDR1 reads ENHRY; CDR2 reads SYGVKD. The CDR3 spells CASSYAEQETQYF. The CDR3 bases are TGTGCCAGCAGTTACGCCGAACAAGAGACCCAGTACTTC.

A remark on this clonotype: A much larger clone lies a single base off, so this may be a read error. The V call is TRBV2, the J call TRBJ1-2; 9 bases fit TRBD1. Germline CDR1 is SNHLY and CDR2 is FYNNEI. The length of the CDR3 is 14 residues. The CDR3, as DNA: TGTGCCAGCAGTGAAGCGGGACAGGGCGACGGCTGCACCTTC. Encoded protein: CASSEAGQGDGCTF.

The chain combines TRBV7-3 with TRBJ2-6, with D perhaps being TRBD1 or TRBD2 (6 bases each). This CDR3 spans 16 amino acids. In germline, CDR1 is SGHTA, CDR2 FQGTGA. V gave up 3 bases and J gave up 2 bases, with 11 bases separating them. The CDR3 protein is CASSLLGGAGANVLTF. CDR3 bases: TGTGCCAGCAGCTTGTTGGGGGGCGCTGGGGCCAACGTCCTGACTTTC.

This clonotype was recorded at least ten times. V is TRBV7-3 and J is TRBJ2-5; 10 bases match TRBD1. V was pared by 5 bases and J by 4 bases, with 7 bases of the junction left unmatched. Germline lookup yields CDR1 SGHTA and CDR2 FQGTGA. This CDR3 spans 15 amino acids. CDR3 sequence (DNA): TGTGCCAGCAGCGCCGACAGGGGGCGAGGAGAGACCCAGTACTTC. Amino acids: CASSADRGRGETQYF. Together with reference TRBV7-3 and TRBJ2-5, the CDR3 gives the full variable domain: GAGVSQTPSNKVTEKGKYVELRCDPISGHTALYWYRQSLGQGPEFLIYFQGTGAADDSGLPNDRFFAVRPEGSVSTLKIQRTERGDSAVYLCASSADRGRGETQYFGPGTRLLVL.

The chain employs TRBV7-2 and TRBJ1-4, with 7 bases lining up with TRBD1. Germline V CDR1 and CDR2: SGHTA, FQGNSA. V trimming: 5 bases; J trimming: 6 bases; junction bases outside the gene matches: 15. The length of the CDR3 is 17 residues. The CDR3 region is CASSPRAKTGSDEKLFF. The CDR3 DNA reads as TGTGCCAGCAGCCCCAGAGCCAAGACAGGGAGTGATGAAAAACTGTTTTTT.

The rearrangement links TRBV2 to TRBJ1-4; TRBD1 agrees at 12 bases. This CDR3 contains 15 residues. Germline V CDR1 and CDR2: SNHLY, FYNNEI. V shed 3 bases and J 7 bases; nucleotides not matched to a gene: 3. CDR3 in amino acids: CASSEGQGAGEKLFF. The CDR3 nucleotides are TGTGCCAGCAGTGAGGGACAGGGGGCAGGTGAAAAACTGTTTTTT.

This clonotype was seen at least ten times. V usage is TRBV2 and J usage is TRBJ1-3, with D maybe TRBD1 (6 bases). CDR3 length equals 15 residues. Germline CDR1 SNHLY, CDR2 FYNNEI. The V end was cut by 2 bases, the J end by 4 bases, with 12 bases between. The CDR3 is CASSENQGNGNTIYF. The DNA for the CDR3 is TGTGCCAGCAGTGAAAATCAGGGGAACGGAAACACCATATATTTT.

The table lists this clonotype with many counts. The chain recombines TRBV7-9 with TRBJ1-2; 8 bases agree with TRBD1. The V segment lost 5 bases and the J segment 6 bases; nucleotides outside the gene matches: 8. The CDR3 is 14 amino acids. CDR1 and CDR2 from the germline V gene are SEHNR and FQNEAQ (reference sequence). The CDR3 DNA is TGTGCCAGCAGCCCACCGGGACAGGTGAATGGCTACACCTTC. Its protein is CASSPPGQVNGYTF.

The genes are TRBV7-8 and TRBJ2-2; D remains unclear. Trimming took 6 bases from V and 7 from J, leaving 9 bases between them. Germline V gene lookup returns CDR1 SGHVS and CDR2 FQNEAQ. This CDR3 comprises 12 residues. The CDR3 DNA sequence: TGTGCCAGCAGTTTAAGGGTCGGGGAGCTGTTTTTT. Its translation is CASSLRVGELFF.

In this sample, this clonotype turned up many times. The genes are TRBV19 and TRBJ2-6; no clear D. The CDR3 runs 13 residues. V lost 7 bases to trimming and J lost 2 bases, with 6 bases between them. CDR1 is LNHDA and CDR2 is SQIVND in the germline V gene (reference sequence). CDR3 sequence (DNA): TGTGCCAGTACCGGAACTGGGGCCAACGTCCTGACTTTC. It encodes CASTGTGANVLTF.

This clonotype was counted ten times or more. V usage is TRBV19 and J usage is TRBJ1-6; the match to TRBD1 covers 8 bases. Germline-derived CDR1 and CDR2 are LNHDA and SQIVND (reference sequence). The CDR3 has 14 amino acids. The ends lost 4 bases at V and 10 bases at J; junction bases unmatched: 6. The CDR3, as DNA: TGTGCCAGTAGTAGGACAGGGTGGGAATCACCCCTCCACTTT. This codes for CASSRTGWESPLHF.

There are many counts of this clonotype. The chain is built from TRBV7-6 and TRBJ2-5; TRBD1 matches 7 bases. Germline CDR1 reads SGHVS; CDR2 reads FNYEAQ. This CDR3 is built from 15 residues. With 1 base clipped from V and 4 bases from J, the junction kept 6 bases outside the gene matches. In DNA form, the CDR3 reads TGTGCCAGCAGCTTAGGGACAGGAGAAGTAGAGACCCAGTACTTC. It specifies CASSLGTGEVETQYF.

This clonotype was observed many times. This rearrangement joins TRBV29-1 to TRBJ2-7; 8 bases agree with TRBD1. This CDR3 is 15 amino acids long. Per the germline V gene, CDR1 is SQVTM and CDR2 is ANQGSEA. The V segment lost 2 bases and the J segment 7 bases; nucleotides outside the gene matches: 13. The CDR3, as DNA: TGCAGCGTTGAAACGGGGACAGGACCCGGGATGGAGCAGTACTTC. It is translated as CSVETGTGPGMEQYF.

This chain's CDR3 is CASSTSGGPYEQYF. The CDR3 nucleotides are TGTGCCAGCAGCACTAGCGGGGGACCTTACGAGCAGTACTTC. The V gene is TRBV6-1, the J gene TRBJ2-7, with TRBD2 identical over 11 bases. The germline CDR1 and CDR2 sequences are MNHNS and SASEGT. This CDR3 region has 14 residues. Trimming at V came to 6 bases and at J to 4 bases, leaving 5 bases not matched to a gene.

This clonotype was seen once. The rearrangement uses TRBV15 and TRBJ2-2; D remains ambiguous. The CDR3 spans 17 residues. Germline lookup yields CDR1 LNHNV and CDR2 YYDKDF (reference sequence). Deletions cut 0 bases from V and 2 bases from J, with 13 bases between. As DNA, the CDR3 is TGTGCCACCAGCAGAGATCGAAGGGCTGGAAACACCGGGGAGCTGTTTTTT. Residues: CATSRDRRAGNTGELFF.

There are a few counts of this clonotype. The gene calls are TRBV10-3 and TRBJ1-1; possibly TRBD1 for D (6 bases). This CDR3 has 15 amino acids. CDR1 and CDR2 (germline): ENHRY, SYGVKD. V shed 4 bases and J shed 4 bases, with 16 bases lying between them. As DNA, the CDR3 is TGTGCCATCAGTGGGTCAGGGGCTATCGGCACTGAAGCTTTCTTT. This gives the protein CAISGSGAIGTEAFF.

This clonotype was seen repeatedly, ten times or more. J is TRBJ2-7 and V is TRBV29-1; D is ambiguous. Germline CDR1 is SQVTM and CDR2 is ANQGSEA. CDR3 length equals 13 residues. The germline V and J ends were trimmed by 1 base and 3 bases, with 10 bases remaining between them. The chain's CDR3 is CSVEAGIGYEQYF. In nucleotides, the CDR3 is TGCAGCGTTGAAGCAGGCATCGGCTACGAGCAGTACTTC.

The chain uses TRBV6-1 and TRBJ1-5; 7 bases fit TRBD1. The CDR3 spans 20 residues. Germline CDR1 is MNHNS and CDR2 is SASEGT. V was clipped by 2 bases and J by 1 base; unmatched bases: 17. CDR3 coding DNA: TGTGCCAGCAGTGAACGGTTGTCGCGGGCGGCAGGGGGAAGCAATCAGCCCCAGCATTTT. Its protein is CASSERLSRAAGGSNQPQHF.

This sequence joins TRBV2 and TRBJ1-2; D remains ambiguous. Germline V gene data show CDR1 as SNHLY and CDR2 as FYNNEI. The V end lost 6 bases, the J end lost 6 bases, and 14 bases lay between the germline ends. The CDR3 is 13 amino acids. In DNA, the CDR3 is TGTGCCAGCAGGGCCCCCGGATTTGATGGCTACACCTTC. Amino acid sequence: CASRAPGFDGYTF.

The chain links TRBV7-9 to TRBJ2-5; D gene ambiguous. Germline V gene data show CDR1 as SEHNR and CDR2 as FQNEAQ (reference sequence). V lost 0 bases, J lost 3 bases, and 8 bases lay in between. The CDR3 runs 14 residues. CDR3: CASSLAPGKETQYF. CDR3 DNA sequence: TGTGCCAGCAGCTTAGCTCCTGGGAAAGAGACCCAGTACTTC.

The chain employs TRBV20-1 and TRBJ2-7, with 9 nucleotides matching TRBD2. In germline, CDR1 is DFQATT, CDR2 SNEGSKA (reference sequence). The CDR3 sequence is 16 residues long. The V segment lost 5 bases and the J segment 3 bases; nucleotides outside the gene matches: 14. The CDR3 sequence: CSALAGDGTGDYEQYF. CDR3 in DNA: TGCAGTGCTTTAGCGGGAGACGGCACCGGGGACTACGAGCAGTACTTC.

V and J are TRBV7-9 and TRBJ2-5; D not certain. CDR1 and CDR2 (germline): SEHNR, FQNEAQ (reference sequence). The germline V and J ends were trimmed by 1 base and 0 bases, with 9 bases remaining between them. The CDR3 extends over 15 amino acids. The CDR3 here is CASSLGTAYQETQYF. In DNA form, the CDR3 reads TGTGCCAGCAGCTTAGGGACGGCCTACCAAGAGACCCAGTACTTC.

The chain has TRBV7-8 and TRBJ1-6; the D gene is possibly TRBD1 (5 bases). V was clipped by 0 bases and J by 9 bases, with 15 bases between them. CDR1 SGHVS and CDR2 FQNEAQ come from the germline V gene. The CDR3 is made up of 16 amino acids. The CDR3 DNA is TGTGCCAGCAGCTTAGCGACCGGGACGGACGGTTCACCCCTCCACTTT. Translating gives CASSLATGTDGSPLHF. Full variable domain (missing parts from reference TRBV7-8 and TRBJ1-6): GAGVSQSPRYKVAKRGQDVALRCDPISGHVSLFWYQQALGQGPEFLTYFQNEAQLDKSGLPSDRFFAERPEGSVSTLKIQRTQQEDSAVYLCASSLATGTDGSPLHFGNGTRLTVT.

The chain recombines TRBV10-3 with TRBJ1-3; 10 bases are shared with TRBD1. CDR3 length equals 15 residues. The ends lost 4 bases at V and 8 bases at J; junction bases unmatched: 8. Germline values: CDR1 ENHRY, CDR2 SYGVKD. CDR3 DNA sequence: TGTGCCATCAGTGTGGGGACAGGGGCTGGCTACACCATATATTTT. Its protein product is CAISVGTGAGYTIYF.

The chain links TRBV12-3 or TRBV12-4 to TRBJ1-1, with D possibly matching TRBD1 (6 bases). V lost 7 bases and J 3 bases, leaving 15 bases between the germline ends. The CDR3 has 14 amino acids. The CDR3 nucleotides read TGTGCCAGCACCCCTGATAGACAGGACACTGAAGCTTTCTTT. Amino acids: CASTPDRQDTEAFF.